Detailed here is one TCR beta chain. Its antigen is unidentified. Germline V gene sequence: CDR1 LNHDA, CDR2 SQIVND (reference sequence). The CDR3 extends over 17 amino acids. With V trimmed by 4 bases and J by 3 bases, 9 bases remained unmatched. No immunosuppressive drugs were given to ulcerative colitis patients before diagnostic colonoscopy. This specimen belongs to a study of pediatric ulcerative colitis. Study-level findings and limits: Repertoires came from total lymphocyte DNA, not specific subsets.

The assay was run at survey level. The assay was immunoSEQ multiplex PCR, and TCRdb's table has in-frame clones only and misses some. The data show under 45,000 clones, 83% seen once. This chain connects TRBV19 to TRBJ1-5, with TRBD1 matching over 10 bases. Source material: blood. The sequence was collected from a girl aged 5 to 17 with moderate ulcerative colitis. The CDR3 spells CASSTIGTGDPNQPQHF. DNA of the CDR3: TGTGCCAGTAGTACAATCGGGACAGGGGACCCCAATCAGCCCCAGCATTTT.